These T cell receptor beta chains were read from a single sample in a study of blood T cell repertoires in COVID-19. Sequencing used immunoSEQ multiplex PCR; TCRdb keeps in-frame clones, though not all of them. The sample has 200,000 to 300,000 clones; 70% to 90% are singletons. The sample consisted of peripheral blood. The receptors were sampled from a woman in her 30s who had recovered from COVID-19. The CDR3 runs from the conserved cysteine through the conserved F or W. Fields, in order: clone size, D gene, V gene, J gene, CDR3 protein, CDR3 DNA. A D gene is named only where the DNA matches it firmly. Some rows have no size entry. The others give once, few or many, or a class for an expanded clone.

-	-	TRBV18	TRBJ2-6	CASSPSSGANVLTF	TGTGCCAGCTCACCGAGCTCTGGGGCCAACGTCCTGACTTTC
-	TRBD2	TRBV6-1	TRBJ2-3	CASSAASGGITDTQYF	TGTGCCAGCAGTGCAGCTAGCGGGGGGATCACAGATACGCAGTATTTT
few	TRBD1	TRBV7-8	TRBJ2-2	CASSPDRGPGTGELFF	TGTGCCAGCAGCCCCGACAGGGGGCCGGGCACCGGGGAGCTGTTTTTT
-	TRBD2	TRBV2	TRBJ2-7	CASKAGGPGEQYF	TGTGCCAGCAAGGCGGGGGGGCCTGGTGAGCAGTACTTC
-	TRBD1	TRBV18	TRBJ1-1	CASSQRQGEAEAFF	TGTGCCAGCTCACAAAGACAGGGAGAGGCTGAAGCTTTCTTT
few	TRBD2	TRBV3-1/TRBV3-2	TRBJ2-7	CASSQVGLAGGSSYEQYF	TGTGCCAGCAGCCAAGTGGGACTAGCGGGGGGAAGCTCCTACGAGCAGTACTTC
-	-	TRBV9	TRBJ1-2	CASSVTGGSGYTF	TGTGCCAGCAGCGTAACGGGGGGGAGTGGCTACACCTTC
-	-	TRBV10-3	TRBJ1-2	CAISDPKSYGYTF	TGTGCCATCAGTGACCCTAAAAGCTATGGCTACACCTTC
-	-	TRBV2	TRBJ2-3	CASRIMSGAWADTQYF	TGTGCCAGTCGAATCATGAGTGGGGCTTGGGCAGATACGCAGTATTTT
-	-	TRBV19	TRBJ2-7	CASSPRDGGVYEQYF	TGTGCCAGTAGTCCCAGGGACGGGGGTGTCTACGAGCAGTACTTC
-	-	TRBV19	TRBJ1-2	CASSSRGTNYGYTF	TGTGCCAGTAGTAGCAGGGGAACCAACTATGGCTACACCTTC
-	TRBD1	TRBV6-2/TRBV6-3	TRBJ2-1	CASSKGQTNNEQFF	TGTGCCAGCAGTAAGGGACAGACCAACAATGAGCAGTTCTTC
-	TRBD1	TRBV7-8	TRBJ1-5	CASSLVQGQNQPQHF	TGTGCCAGCAGCTTAGTACAGGGACAGAATCAGCCCCAGCATTTT
-	-	TRBV12-3/TRBV12-4	TRBJ2-3	CASSFSDTQYF	TGTGCCAGCAGTTTTAGCGATACGCAGTATTTT
-	TRBD1	TRBV18	TRBJ1-4	CASSPFSGGTNEKLFF	TGTGCCAGCTCACCATTTTCAGGGGGGACTAATGAAAAACTGTTTTTT
few	-	TRBV12-3/TRBV12-4	TRBJ2-7	CASSLTYEQYF	TGTGCCAGCAGTTTAACATACGAGCAGTACTTC
once	TRBD1	TRBV7-3	TRBJ2-2	CASTDTGGANTGELFF	TGTGCCAGCACCGATACAGGGGGCGCGAACACCGGGGAGCTGTTTTTT
once	-	TRBV7-3	TRBJ2-7	CASSLTGTYEQYF	TGTGCCAGCAGTCTCACAGGGACCTACGAGCAGTACTTC
-	TRBD2	TRBV30	TRBJ2-7	CAWSARAAGGEQYF	TGTGCCTGGAGTGCTAGGGCAGCGGGGGGGGAGCAGTACTTC
once	TRBD1	TRBV15	TRBJ1-4	CATSPWTGADEKLFF	TGTGCCACCAGCCCATGGACAGGGGCGGATGAAAAACTGTTTTTT
-	TRBD1	TRBV11-2	TRBJ2-7	CASSPSPGTGGSYEQYF	TGTGCCAGCAGCCCCTCCCCCGGGACAGGGGGCTCCTACGAGCAGTACTTC
-	-	TRBV9	TRBJ2-5	CASSPFLDTQETQYF	TGTGCCAGCAGCCCATTCCTCGACACCCAAGAGACCCAGTACTTC
-	TRBD1	TRBV30	TRBJ1-2	CAWARQGLNYGYTF	TGTGCCTGGGCACGACAGGGCCTGAACTATGGCTACACCTTC
-	TRBD2	TRBV7-6	TRBJ2-2	CASSLGASGSFGELFF	TGTGCCAGCAGCTTAGGGGCTAGCGGATCATTCGGGGAGCTGTTTTTT
-	TRBD2	TRBV5-1	TRBJ2-3	CASSGTSGTDTQYF	TGCGCCAGCAGCGGGACTAGCGGCACAGATACGCAGTATTTT
-	TRBD1	TRBV6-4	TRBJ2-1	CASSPGTGTMDEQFF	TGTGCCAGCAGTCCAGGGACAGGGACCATGGATGAGCAGTTCTTC
-	-	TRBV2	TRBJ2-1	CASTGVRSYNEQFF	TGTGCCAGCACCGGAGTGCGCTCCTACAATGAGCAGTTCTTC
-	-	TRBV21-1	TRBJ2-2	CASSSLGLAGGVRNTGELFF	TGTGCCAGCAGCTCTTTAGGGCTAGCGGGGGGGGTGCGGAACACCGGGGAGCTGTTTTTT
-	TRBD2	TRBV6-6	TRBJ2-3	CASSRRTSGGTQRGTDTQYF	TGTGCCAGCAGTCGTCGGACTAGCGGGGGGACCCAGCGGGGCACAGATACGCAGTATTTT
-	TRBD1	TRBV6-5	TRBJ2-7	CASSPGQGAYEQYF	TGTGCCAGCAGTCCCGGACAGGGGGCGTACGAGCAGTACTTC
-	TRBD2	TRBV7-2	TRBJ2-7	CASSLRNYEAGPGGQYF	TGTGCCAGCAGCTTAAGAAACTACGAAGCGGGGCCCGGAGGGCAGTACTTC
-	-	TRBV6-2/TRBV6-3	TRBJ1-1	CASSNTGNEAFF	TGTGCCAGCAGCAATACAGGGAATGAAGCTTTCTTT
-	-	TRBV7-8	TRBJ1-5	CASSLEGGQNHQPQHF	TGTGCCAGCAGCTTAGAAGGTGGACAAAATCATCAGCCCCAGCATTTT
-	-	TRBV7-2	TRBJ2-5	CASSSGLRETQYF	TGTGCCAGCAGCTCGGGACTTCGTGAGACCCAGTACTTC
-	-	TRBV4-3	TRBJ2-6	CASSQTYRGSLSGANVLTF	TGCGCCAGCAGCCAAACTTATAGGGGTTCCTTGTCTGGGGCCAACGTCCTGACTTTC
-	TRBD2	TRBV30	TRBJ2-7	CAWSVVAGGPGEQYF	TGTGCCTGGAGTGTGGTAGCGGGGGGGCCGGGGGAGCAGTACTTC
-	-	TRBV7-3	TRBJ2-1	CASSLYQYNEQFF	TGTGCCAGCAGCTTATATCAGTACAATGAGCAGTTCTTC
-	TRBD1	TRBV19	TRBJ2-7	CASSMMDRVYEQYF	TGTGCCAGTAGTATGATGGACAGGGTCTACGAGCAGTACTTC
-	TRBD2	TRBV11-2	TRBJ2-1	CASSLVLRTSGGNEQFF	TGTGCCAGCAGCTTAGTCCTCCGGACTAGCGGGGGCAATGAGCAGTTCTTC
-	TRBD1	TRBV4-1	TRBJ2-7	CASSLGTGRSYEQYF	TGCGCCAGCAGCCTCGGGACAGGGAGGTCATACGAGCAGTACTTC
-	-	TRBV12-3/TRBV12-4	TRBJ1-2	CASSQGGGGYTF	TGTGCCAGCAGTCAGGGAGGAGGTGGCTACACCTTC
-	-	TRBV19	TRBJ1-5	CASSTGQPEQPQHF	TGTGCCAGTAGTACCGGACAGCCGGAACAGCCCCAGCATTTT